The T cell receptor (beta chain) described here comes from a study of shared clonotypes between healthy human individuals. To note about this clone: Its target is not known.

Genomic DNA belonging to each subset was distributed in equal measure over several immunoSEQ plates. Clones were sequenced by immunoSEQ multiplex PCR, and TCRdb holds only the in-frame ones, with some missing. The sample shows about 2.5 million clones, about nine tenths of them seen only once. Whole-study findings and limits: Specimens sampled were limited to blood, with tissue repertoires likely differing. The study generally estimated greater richness for naive than memory subsets.

Only Caucasian adults living in Nashville, Tennessee served as donors. This CDR3 spans 13 amino acids. Germline values: CDR1 WNHNN, CDR2 SYGVQD (reference sequence). V was trimmed by 3 bases and J by 2 bases, leaving 7 bases between them. This chain uses TRBV10-1 with TRBJ2-5; D is unresolved. This sequence originates from a man between 18 and 35 years old in good health. Some clones in this sample may be carry-over from other donors' samples. The sample comprised naive CD4+ T cells from PBMCs. Subset in this sample: CD45RA+ positively selected. The CDR3 reads CASSDRWQETQYF. The DNA of the CDR3 is TGCGCCAGCAGTGATCGGTGGCAAGAGACCCAGTACTTC.